This T cell receptor (beta chain) originates from a study of T cell repertoires in cytomegalovirus infection. Across the whole study: Evidence of both CMV infection and a matching HLA type came from public TCR beta signatures. Broader study findings: The ex vivo response was dominated by HLA-C-restricted CMV-specific TCR beta clonotypes. Accumulated public TCR beta family frequency recognized individuals carrying CMV together with the relevant HLA.

This clonotype has only a few counts. Its antigen remains unidentified. TCRdb ran MiXCR on the reads and lists one entry per CDR3 protein. The table lists 270,000 or so distinct CDR3 sequences, approximately 15% of them singletons. The TCR originated in a human donor in good health (CMV status not recorded). Some clones in this sample may be carry-over from other donors' samples. The sequencing input was CD8+ T cells from PBMCs.

DNA for the CDR3: TGTGCCAGCAGTTCCCCCCGGACAGGGGTATACGAGCAGTACTTC. Protein product: CASSSPRTGVYEQYF. The chain carries TRBV6-2 or TRBV6-3 and TRBJ2-7; 9 positions match TRBD1. The V gene end was trimmed by 4 bases and the J gene end by 4 bases; junction bases not matched to a gene: 8. CDR1 MNHEY and CDR2 SVGEGT come from the germline V gene. The CDR3 consists of 15 residues.